These T cell receptor beta chains were read from a single sample in a study of tumour-infiltrating T cells in Burkitt lymphoma. The assay was immunoSEQ multiplex PCR, and TCRdb's table has in-frame clones only and misses some. Of around 45,000 clones listed, less than 40% are singletons. The sequenced sample consisted of tumor tissue. These receptors all stem from a human donor with Burkitt lymphoma. Both conserved end residues are part of each CDR3.

v_gene	CDR3aa
TRBV7-2	CASSLFPGQYYGYTF
TRBV11-1	CASSLGRGESEAFF
TRBV27	CASSFVGRRETQYF
TRBV5-4	CASSSPGQGDYGYTF
TRBV10-3	CAISDPDRGGQFF
TRBV6-5	CASRGGNRGVYTF
TRBV18	CASSPQHTTGELFF
TRBV5-6	CASSSVRSRTYNSPLHF
TRBV18	CASSADGSRTDTQYF
TRBV14	CASSQGGAGGYTQYF
TRBV7-2	CASSRSGGPRDTQYF
TRBV30	CAWSLRYGYTF
TRBV6-6	CASKPAHRMATEAFF
TRBV10-3	CAIRPVIGGSETQYF
TRBV7-9	CASSLADSPTDTQYF
TRBV5-1	CASSLDWPGELFF
TRBV7-8	CASSRRQGAFETQYF
TRBV5-4	CASSQGQGAIEQYF
TRBV2	CASSATLDEKLFF
TRBV7-2	CASSRPQRGGPYEQYF
TRBV6-5	CASSYSGGVDSPLHF
TRBV18	CASSPRQGSSYNSPLHF
TRBV7-6	CASSSPAEQFF
TRBV5-4	CASSTARDRGLDTQYF
TRBV10-3	CAISESFGVGHTEAFF
TRBV20-1	CSASPGGKQYF
TRBV19	CASSIVPEETQYF
TRBV29-1	CSVEGRRELFF
TRBV29-1	CSVVRAGSSYEQYF
TRBV6-6	CASWRPELGVEAFF
TRBV6-1	CASERDRLGKTQYF
TRBV19	CASSTRDIANYGYTF
TRBV27	CASSMRTGYEQYF
TRBV9	CASSGGVNTGELFF
TRBV7-9	CASGPGELFF
TRBV5-6	CASSLDRRVTEAFF
TRBV5-4	CASTRGSNTEAFF
TRBV27	CASSLGRGGYGYTF
TRBV7-8	CASSPVRGQEDGYTF
TRBV18	CASSPQQGAKDEQYF
TRBV27	CASSARAGSYEQYF
TRBV4-2	CASSQGLVADTQYF